The T cell receptor beta chain under discussion was sequenced for a study of identical twins (TCRdb year 2016). Study-level background: To test whether fetal clonotypes persist, this study deep-sequenced TCR alpha and beta repertoires from monozygotic twins, from unrelated adults of various ages, and from cord blood. To rule out contamination, the twin experiments were replicated at different times with different library preparation protocols. What the work shows at the level of the full study, not this receptor alone: Because the same donors could not be followed over many years, the conclusions depended on cross-sectional statistical analysis. Out-of-frame TCR alpha sharing in monozygotic twins was systematically underestimated by recombination models, whereas sharing between unrelated individuals was in agreement with the recombination models. Abundant cord blood beta clonotypes carried fewer insertions; young adult naive repertoires showed a weaker similar trend, while memory repertoires showed none. Compared with coincidental sharing between unrelated individuals, out-of-frame TCR alpha sequences shared between twins showed an excess of sequences with low generation probability. The excess sharing between twins in beta out-of-frame sequences was weaker because fewer shared sequences reduced the signal-to-noise ratio. Invariant T cells such as MAIT and iNKT could partly confound zero-insertion analyses, though diverse VJ usage argued against this for most clonotypes.

Details on this clonotype: Its specific antigen is unknown. Qualities for individual bases were not recorded, and no much larger clone is one base off.

Libraries came from 5' RACE. The sequencer listed for this sample is Illumina HiSeq 2000. A universal primer binding site was added through template switching, and the final cDNA carried a unique molecular identifier so that TCR cDNA molecules could be counted accurately. Specific primers in the conserved constant-segment region were used to synthesize first-strand cDNA for the TCR alpha and beta chains. To control for contamination, each cDNA library was double barcoded with a SMART-Mk sample barcode plus Illumina barcodes. TruSeq adapter sequences along with Illumina sample barcodes were introduced in two successive PCR steps. The Illumina HiSeq platform was used with custom primers to sequence TCR alpha and beta cDNA libraries. Regarding the original processing steps: Raw reads were processed with MiGEC to extract unique molecular identifiers, and MiXCR was used to determine CDR3 positions. For each individual, recombination models were inferred using an EM algorithm with the repgenHMM and IGoR tools. The tcR package in R was used for shared clonotype analysis, with sharing normalized by the product of cloneset sizes. To study raw recombination without the effects of thymic and clonal selection, out-of-frame nonproductive sequences were analyzed. The public reads were quality trimmed at Q25 with fastp and then assembled into clones with MiXCR by TCRdb, keeping productive beta chains. Each CDR3 protein gets just one entry, which takes the most common genes and DNA from the rows behind it. These V and J calls derive from TCRdb rather than the authors' analysis. A total of some 1,700,000 distinct CDR3 sequences appear in this sample, about 32% of them only once. The ten largest clones take up more than 0.25% of the sample.

Every donor was a healthy Caucasian. The sample taken for sequencing was cord blood. The receptor was isolated from a newborn girl in good health.

CDR3 sequence: CASSLAGAPLSYEQYF. The base sequence is TGTGCCAGCAGCTTAGCGGGAGCCCCCCTTTCCTACGAGCAGTACTTC. Recombination joined TRBV5-4 with TRBJ2-7, with 8 bases aligning to TRBD2. The cysteine opens and the phenylalanine closes a CDR3 of 16 amino acids. Kept here is only the CDR3 DNA, which spans 48 bases and is read in frame from base 1. In the germline V gene (reference sequence), CDR1 corresponds to SGHNT and CDR2 to YYREEE. The germline V and J ends show losses of 2 bases and 1 base respectively, and no gene match explains 8 bases of the junction.